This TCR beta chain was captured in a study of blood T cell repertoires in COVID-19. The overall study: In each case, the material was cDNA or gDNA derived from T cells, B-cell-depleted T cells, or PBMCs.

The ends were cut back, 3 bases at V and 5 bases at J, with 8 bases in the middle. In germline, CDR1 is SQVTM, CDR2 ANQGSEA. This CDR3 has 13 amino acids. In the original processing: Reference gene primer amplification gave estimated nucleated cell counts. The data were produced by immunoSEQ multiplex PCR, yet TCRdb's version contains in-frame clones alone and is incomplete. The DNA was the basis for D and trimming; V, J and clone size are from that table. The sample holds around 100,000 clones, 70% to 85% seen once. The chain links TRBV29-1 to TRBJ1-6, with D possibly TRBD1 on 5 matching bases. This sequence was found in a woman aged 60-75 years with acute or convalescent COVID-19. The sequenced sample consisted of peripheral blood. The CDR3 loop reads CSVEGPNNSPLHF. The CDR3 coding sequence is TGCAGCGTTGAGGGGCCCAATAATTCACCCCTCCACTTT.